Included here is one T cell receptor (beta chain) sequence, with context. When the RNA was reverse transcribed, random hexamers were used with an input of 0.5 to 1 ug. Amplification of TCR beta CDR3 spanned 54 Vbeta and 13 Jbeta via immunoSEQ multiplex PCR. TCRdb processed the immunoSEQ multiplex PCR reads anew with MiXCR; each CDR3 protein has one entry. Among around 230,000 distinct CDR3 sequences listed, about 96% were seen once. There are 14 residues in the CDR3. CDR1 is MGHRA, CDR2 YSYEKL, per germline. Trimming at V came to 3 bases and at J to 6 bases, leaving 6 bases not matched to a gene. These data are taken from a study of CD8 T cells in Susac syndrome. Study in general: Patients with Susac syndrome were therapy-naive, treated with corticosteroids, or treated with intravenous immunoglobulin alone when blood was collected.

The CD8+ and CD4+ T cells were negatively isolated, with the TEMRA cells enriched by FACS. Sequenced input: CD4+ T cells from PBMCs. The clonotype comes from a human donor with Susac syndrome. The chain has TRBV4-1 and TRBJ2-7; 9 bases fit TRBD1. This CDR3 is CASSQMGQGGEQYF. In DNA form, the CDR3 reads TGCGCCAGCAGCCAGATGGGACAGGGTGGCGAGCAGTACTTC.